This entry lists 24 T cell receptor beta chains sequenced from one sample in a study of blood T cell repertoires in COVID-19. Measured with immunoSEQ multiplex PCR; TCRdb has only the in-frame clones, and not every one. The sample shows 190,000 or so clones, 88% of them seen only once. The specimen was peripheral blood. These receptors all come from a woman under 40 with acute or convalescent COVID-19.

J is TRBJ2-3 and V is TRBV19; D perhaps matches TRBD1 (6 bases). The length of the CDR3 is 14 residues. V gave up 10 bases and J gave up 2 bases, with 16 bases separating them. The germline gives CDR1 LNHDA, CDR2 SQIVND (reference sequence). The CDR3 DNA reads TGTGCCACCCATGGGGGCCTTTTCACAGATACGCAGTATTTT. Protein: CATHGGLFTDTQYF.

This chain uses TRBV18 with TRBJ1-2, with 7 bases matching TRBD1. Germline CDR1 is KGHSH and CDR2 is LQKENI. V trimming: 4 bases; J trimming: 6 bases; junction bases outside the gene matches: 8. The CDR3 totals 14 residues. CDR3 sequence: CASSRLGGTDGYTF. The CDR3 DNA reads TGTGCCAGCTCACGACTAGGAGGGACAGATGGCTACACCTTC.

The chain uses TRBV27 and TRBJ2-7; D gene uncertain. From germline, CDR1 is MNHEY and CDR2 SMNVEV (reference sequence). The CDR3 loop spans 13 amino acids. V was clipped by 3 bases and J by 2 bases, with 8 bases between them. The CDR3 DNA is TGTGCCAGCAGTTTTGGCAGGACCTACGAGCAGTACTTC. Residues: CASSFGRTYEQYF.

CDR3 nucleotides: TGTGCCAGCAGCTTGGACAGCCCGTACTCTGGGGCCAACGTCCTGACTTTC. Translated: CASSLDSPYSGANVLTF. The rearrangement uses TRBV7-2 and TRBJ2-6, with D possibly matching TRBD1 (6 bases). This CDR3 has 17 residues. CDR1 and CDR2 (germline): SGHTA, FQGNSA. Deletions cut 3 bases from V and 0 bases from J, with 12 bases between.

The V call is TRBV28, the J call TRBJ2-7, with D possibly TRBD2 on 6 matching bases. The CDR3 totals 14 residues. Germline values: CDR1 MDHEN, CDR2 SYDVKM. V was cut by 2 bases and J by 4 bases, with 12 bases left in between. The CDR3 DNA reads as TGTGCCAGCAGTTTAGAAGGGACTTGGTACGAGCAGTACTTC. Protein sequence: CASSLEGTWYEQYF.

This clone was detected only a few times. Written as DNA, the CDR3 is TGTGCCAGTAGGGACAGGGGGCATGGAAACACCATATATTTT. It is translated as CASRDRGHGNTIYF. V usage is TRBV19 and J usage is TRBJ1-3; 11 nucleotides match TRBD1. The trim removed 6 bases at V and 3 bases at J, leaving 1 base unmatched. The germline V gene has CDR1 LNHDA and CDR2 SQIVND (reference sequence). The CDR3 spans 14 residues.

The chain is built from TRBV29-1 and TRBJ2-1; TRBD1 matches 8 bases. The CDR3 extends over 16 amino acids. Germline values: CDR1 SQVTM, CDR2 ANQGSEA. V lost 1 base and J lost 9; bases outside the gene matches: 14. The chain's CDR3 is CSVEARQGLVSGEQFF. In DNA, the CDR3 is TGCAGCGTTGAAGCGAGACAGGGGTTAGTATCTGGTGAGCAGTTCTTC.

CDR3 DNA: TGTGCCAGCAGCGGACAGGGAACCGAGCAGTACTTC. Protein: CASSGQGTEQYF. The chain recombines TRBV9 with TRBJ2-7; 7 positions match TRBD1. The CDR3 length is 12 residues. Germline CDR1 is SGDLS and CDR2 is YYNGEE. The junction had 3 bases not matched to a gene; V was cut back by 3 bases and J by 6 bases.

This sequence joins TRBV6-5 and TRBJ2-7, with 7 bases that match TRBD1. Trimming at V came to 6 bases and at J to 2 bases, leaving 4 bases not matched to a gene. Germline V CDR1 and CDR2: MNHEY, SVGAGI. The CDR3 loop spans 13 amino acids. The DNA of the CDR3 is TGTGCCAGCAGACAACAGGGGACCTACGAGCAGTACTTC. Protein: CASRQQGTYEQYF.

This rearrangement joins TRBV11-2 to TRBJ2-7; no clear D gene. Germline V gene data show CDR1 as SGHAT and CDR2 as FQNNGV. V was pared by 5 bases and J by 5 bases, with 13 bases between. The CDR3 has 13 residues. The CDR3 DNA reads as TGTGCCAGCAGCCCCCATTGTCGGGACGAGCAGTACTTC. It translates to CASSPHCRDEQYF.

The genes are TRBV4-1 and TRBJ2-7; TRBD1 matches 7 bases. CDR3 length equals 15 residues. V lost 1 base to trimming and J lost 3 bases; unmatched junction nucleotides: 6. Germline V CDR1 and CDR2: MGHRA, YSYEKL. The CDR3 DNA sequence: TGCGCCAGCAGCCAAGCAGATGGGACAGTCTACGAGCAGTACTTC. This gives the protein CASSQADGTVYEQYF.

The V gene is TRBV2, the J gene TRBJ2-1; TRBD1 aligns across 11 bases. Trimming removed 6 bases from V and 4 bases from J; junction bases left unmatched: 8. This CDR3 comprises 16 residues. The V gene's germline CDR1 is SNHLY and CDR2 FYNNEI. CDR3 sequence reads: CASRTRTGGLYNEQFF. CDR3 coding DNA: TGTGCCAGCAGGACTAGGACAGGGGGCCTTTACAATGAGCAGTTCTTC. Variable domain in full (rest from reference TRBV2 and TRBJ2-1): EPEVTQTPSHQVTQMGQEVILRCVPISNHLYFYWYRQILGQKVEFLVSFYNNEISEKSEIFDDQFSVERPDGSNFTLKIRSTKLEDSAMYFCASRTRTGGLYNEQFFGPGTRLTVL.

The sample holds a few counts of this clone. The chain couples TRBV29-1 to TRBJ1-2; D is unclear. The CDR3 runs to 11 residues. Germline CDR1 reads SQVTM; CDR2 reads ANQGSEA. The V and J ends lost 3 bases and 4 bases respectively, with 6 bases between them. The CDR3 DNA reads as TGCAGCGTTGAGAAGAGCTATGGCTACACCTTC. Translating gives CSVEKSYGYTF.

There are a few counts of this clone. V gene TRBV28 combines with J gene TRBJ1-5, with 7 bases fitting TRBD1. V was clipped by 5 bases and J by 2 bases; unmatched bases: 3. The CDR3 consists of 14 residues. Germline CDR1 MDHEN, CDR2 SYDVKM. The CDR3, as DNA: TGTGCCAGCAGTAGAACAGGGGGCAATCAGCCCCAGCATTTT. Protein: CASSRTGGNQPQHF.

This clone was recorded once. The rearrangement uses TRBV5-5 and TRBJ2-1, with 12 positions matching TRBD2. The CDR3 covers 16 residues. Germline V lookup: CDR1 SGHKS, CDR2 YYEKEE (reference sequence). Unmatched junction bases numbered 12, after V lost 4 bases and J lost 10 bases. The CDR3 region is CASSPMGASGRGEQFF. The DNA for the CDR3 is TGTGCCAGCAGCCCCATGGGGGCTAGCGGGAGGGGGGAGCAGTTCTTC.

Only a few counts were recorded for this clone. The chain carries TRBV19 and TRBJ1-2; D gene unclear. V was trimmed by 2 bases and J by 1 base, leaving 8 bases between them. CDR3 size: 14 residues. In germline, CDR1 is LNHDA, CDR2 SQIVND (reference sequence). CDR3 residues: CASSIRRGNYGYTF. As DNA, the CDR3 is TGTGCCAGTAGTATACGGCGGGGTAACTATGGCTACACCTTC.

J is TRBJ2-2 and V is TRBV10-3; 11 positions match TRBD2. Germline V CDR1 and CDR2: ENHRY, SYGVKD. The CDR3 runs 15 residues. V was pared by 5 bases and J by 4 bases, with 3 bases of the junction left unmatched. CDR3 nucleotide sequence: TGTGCCATCAGTAGGGGACTAGCGGTCACCGGGGAGCTGTTTTTT. Its protein product is CAISRGLAVTGELFF.

The genes are TRBV6-6 and TRBJ1-1; D remains unclear. V was trimmed by 5 bases and J by 1 base, leaving 11 bases between them. The CDR3 length is 14 residues. Germline V gives CDR1 MNHNY, CDR2 SVGAGI (reference sequence). CDR3: CASSAAGGNTEAFF. Written as DNA, the CDR3 is TGTGCCAGCAGTGCCGCGGGTGGGAACACTGAAGCTTTCTTT.

The V and J genes are TRBV28 and TRBJ2-7, with D hard to call. CDR1 is MDHEN, CDR2 SYDVKM, per germline. V lost 6 bases, J lost 3 bases, and 3 bases lay in between. The CDR3 is 10 amino acids. The CDR3 loop reads CASRRYEQYF. The CDR3 coding sequence is TGTGCCAGCAGGCGCTACGAGCAGTACTTC. The entire variable domain, with the rest obtained from reference TRBV28 and TRBJ2-7, is as follows: DVKVTQSSRYLVKRTGEKVFLECVQDMDHENMFWYRQDPGLGLRLIYFSYDVKMKEKGDIPEGYSVSREKKERFSLILESASTNQTSMYLCASRRYEQYFGPGTRLTVT.

The chain recombines TRBV3-1 (or the pseudogene TRBV3-2) with TRBJ2-5; 9 nucleotides match TRBD2. This CDR3 has 16 residues. Germline V CDR1 and CDR2: LGHDT, YNNKEL (reference sequence). Unmatched junction bases numbered 8, after V lost 5 bases and J lost 1 base. DNA for the CDR3: TGTGCCAGCAGCGAGGGTAGCGGGAGAGTCCAAGAGACCCAGTACTTC. Residues: CASSEGSGRVQETQYF.

This chain joins TRBV5-1 and TRBJ2-3, with D possibly being TRBD2 (5 bases). Germline V gene sequence: CDR1 SGHRS, CDR2 YFSETQ. The length of the CDR3 is 13 residues. Trimming took off 2 bases at V and 4 bases at J, with 8 bases between the two ends. CDR3 region: CASSFRGSDTQYF. The CDR3 coding sequence is TGCGCCAGCAGCTTCCGGGGTTCAGATACGCAGTATTTT.

This chain connects TRBV6-5 to TRBJ2-1; D is ambiguous. The V end was cut by 0 bases, the J end by 5 bases, with 8 bases between. From germline, CDR1 is MNHEY and CDR2 SVGAGI. The CDR3 contains 14 residues. As DNA, the CDR3 is TGTGCCAGCAGTTACTCTTACGTAGACAATGAGCAGTTCTTC. Its protein is CASSYSYVDNEQFF.

The chain couples TRBV23-1 to TRBJ2-3; D is unclear. TRBV23-1 qualifies as an ORF whose function is uncertain. This CDR3 is built from 15 residues. The V and J ends lost 3 bases and 2 bases respectively, with 12 bases between them. The CDR3 spells CASSQMAANTDTQYF. CDR3 in DNA: TGCGCCAGCAGTCAGATGGCGGCCAACACAGATACGCAGTATTTT.

V is TRBV6-5 and J is TRBJ2-5; 10 bases fit TRBD2. V trimming: 6 bases; J trimming: 6 bases; junction bases outside the gene matches: 7. Germline CDR1 MNHEY, CDR2 SVGAGI. The CDR3 length is 14 residues. As DNA, the CDR3 is TGTGCCAGCAGCCCCAGCGGGAGGGTCCAGACCCAGTACTTC. Protein sequence: CASSPSGRVQTQYF.